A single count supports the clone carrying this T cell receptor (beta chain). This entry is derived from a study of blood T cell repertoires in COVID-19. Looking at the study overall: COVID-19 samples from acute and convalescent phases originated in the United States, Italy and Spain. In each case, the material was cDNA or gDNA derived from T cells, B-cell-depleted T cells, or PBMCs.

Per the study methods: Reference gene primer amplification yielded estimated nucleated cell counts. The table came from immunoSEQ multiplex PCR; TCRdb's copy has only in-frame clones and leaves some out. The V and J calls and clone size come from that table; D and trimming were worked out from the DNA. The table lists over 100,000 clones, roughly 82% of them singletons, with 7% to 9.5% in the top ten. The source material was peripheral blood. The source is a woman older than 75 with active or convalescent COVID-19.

The CDR3 is CAISAMGTSVTYEQYF. CDR3 in DNA: TGTGCCATCAGTGCGATGGGGACTAGCGTAACCTACGAGCAGTACTTC. This chain joins TRBV10-3 and TRBJ2-7; TRBD2 matches at 10 bases. Germline-derived CDR1 and CDR2 are ENHRY and SYGVKD. V dropped 4 bases and J dropped 2; count of bases not matched to a gene: 8. This CDR3 spans 16 amino acids.